The following is a TCR beta chain sequence with its context. This sample was taken from a study of cytomegalovirus exposure and HLA in healthy donors. This PCR relied on a set of 60 Vbeta primers and 13 Jbeta primers. Using immunoSEQ multiplex PCR, the repertoire was profiled, and TCRdb retains in-frame clones only, with some absent. The sample is made up of 75,000 to 85,000 clones, and the top ten hold about 0.5% of it. This TCR was sampled from a man aged 45-60 years in good health and CMV-seronegative. Specimen: PBMCs.

The CDR3 bases are TGTGCCAGCAGCGTATCCGGGGGAGTCTCCTACAATGAGCAGTTCTTC. Amino acid sequence: CASSVSGGVSYNEQFF. The chain employs TRBV9 and TRBJ2-1, with D possibly TRBD2 on 6 matching bases. V lost 1 base and J lost 0, with 11 bases in between. CDR1 is SGDLS, CDR2 YYNGEE, per germline. This CDR3 spans 16 amino acids.